Below are 5 T cell receptor beta chains sequenced from a single sample in a study of blood T cell repertoires in COVID-19. The data were produced by immunoSEQ multiplex PCR, yet TCRdb's version contains in-frame clones alone and is incomplete. Here the sample spans roughly 250,000 clones, approximately 85% being singletons. Sequencing input: peripheral blood. These receptors were obtained from a man in his forties with acute or convalescent COVID-19.

The chain links TRBV6-2 or TRBV6-3 to TRBJ1-2; 8 bases are shared with TRBD1. Per germline, CDR1 MNHEY and CDR2 SVGEGT. The CDR3 totals 16 residues. Trimming cost V 6 bases and J 4 bases; bases outside gene matches: 13. The CDR3 nucleotides are TGTGCCAGCAGCTGGGACAGGACACCCGGGGGCTATGGCTACACCTTC. Encoded protein: CASSWDRTPGGYGYTF.

This chain uses TRBV29-1 with TRBJ2-3; 10 bases map to TRBD2. This CDR3 has 16 amino acids. V lost 1 base to trimming and J lost 6 bases; unmatched junction nucleotides: 10. Per germline, CDR1 SQVTM and CDR2 ANQGSEA. CDR3 DNA: TGCAGCGTTGAAGGGGGACTAGCGCAGAGCAGGGATACGCAGTATTTT. Its protein product is CSVEGGLAQSRDTQYF.

This clone was detected a few times. The chain combines TRBV4-3 with TRBJ1-2, with 7 bases that match TRBD1. The CDR3 spans 15 residues. Losses at the gene ends were 4 bases for V and 4 bases for J; bases not matched to a gene: 9. Germline V lookup: CDR1 LGHNA, CDR2 YSLEER. The CDR3 protein is CASSPGTVILYGYTF. The DNA for the CDR3 is TGCGCCAGCAGCCCGGGGACAGTTATCCTCTATGGCTACACCTTC.

The chain combines TRBV19 with TRBJ2-1; no clear D. The germline gives CDR1 LNHDA, CDR2 SQIVND (reference sequence). V was trimmed by 5 bases and J by 2 bases, leaving 10 bases between them. CDR3 length: 14 amino acids. For the CDR3, the DNA is TGTGCCAGTAGTTTTGGGCATCCCTACAATGAGCAGTTCTTC. Encoded protein: CASSFGHPYNEQFF.

This clone turned up a few times. This CDR3 is CASSYSGATSGNTIYF. Here the CDR3 DNA reads TGTGCCAGCAGTTACTCAGGGGCCACCTCTGGAAACACCATATATTTT. This chain joins TRBV6-5 and TRBJ1-3; D perhaps matches TRBD1 (5 bases). The CDR3 sequence is 16 residues long. Germline CDR1 MNHEY, CDR2 SVGAGI. Trimming removed 0 bases from V and 0 bases from J, with 9 bases in between.